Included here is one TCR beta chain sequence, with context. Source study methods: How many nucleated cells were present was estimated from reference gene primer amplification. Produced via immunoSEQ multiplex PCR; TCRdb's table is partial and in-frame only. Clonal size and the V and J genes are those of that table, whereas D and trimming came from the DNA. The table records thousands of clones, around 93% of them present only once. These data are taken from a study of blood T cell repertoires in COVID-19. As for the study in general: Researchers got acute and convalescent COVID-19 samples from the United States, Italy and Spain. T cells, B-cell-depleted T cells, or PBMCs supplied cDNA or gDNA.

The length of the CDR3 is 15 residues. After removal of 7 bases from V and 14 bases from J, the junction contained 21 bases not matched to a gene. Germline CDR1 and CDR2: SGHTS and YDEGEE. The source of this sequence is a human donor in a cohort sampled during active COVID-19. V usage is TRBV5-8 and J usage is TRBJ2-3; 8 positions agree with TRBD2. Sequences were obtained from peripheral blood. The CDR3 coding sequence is TGTGCCAGCGTTTCAGGGGTACTAGCGGAAGACCCCCGGTATTTT. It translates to CASVSGVLAEDPRYF.